The clone carrying this TCR beta chain was seen many times. The junction shows a germline mismatch at one end, possibly a read error. It was RNA transcripts that yielded the amplified TCR beta CDR3 regions. The TCR CDR3 first-round RT-PCR relied on the HTBI primer set. In TCRdb, the multiplex PCR reads were re-called with MiXCR into one record per CDR3 protein. The sample shows a few hundred thousand distinct CDR3 sequences, 15% to 19% of them seen only once. This CDR3 spans 13 amino acids. The germline gives CDR1 MGHRA, CDR2 YSYEKL. The sample is drawn from a study of T cells in Graves' hyperthyroidism and ophthalmopathy.

This TCR was recovered from a woman younger than 45 with Graves' hyperthyroidism. Sequencing was performed on blood. This chain connects TRBV4-1 to TRBJ2-1, with D possibly being TRBD1 (6 bases). The DNA of the CDR3 is TGTGCCAGCAGCCAGGACAGCTACAATGAGCAGTTCTTC. This codes for CASSQDSYNEQFF.